This T cell receptor (beta chain) emerged from a study of cytomegalovirus exposure and HLA in healthy donors. Study-level results: Certain indistinguishable V segments, among them TRBV6-2 and TRBV6-3, were excluded. In a later analysis, specific HLA alleles were associated with more than 15,000 TCR beta sequences at a 0.05 false discovery rate. CMV serostatus was the only immune exposure information that was available.

PCR amplification relied on 60 Vbeta primers (plus 13 Jbeta primers). Libraries were prepared by immunoSEQ multiplex PCR; TCRdb keeps only in-frame clonotypes and omits some of them. The repertoire includes some 170,000 clones, 80% to 90% of them detected once, and 4.9% sits in the top ten. As concerns this clone: What it binds is not known.

The CDR3 spans 14 residues. CDR1 is LNHNV and CDR2 is YYDKDF in the germline V gene (reference sequence). V dropped 0 bases and J dropped 6 bases, with 11 bases sitting between them. What was sequenced was PBMCs. The clonotype originates from a woman between 18 and 29 years old in good health and CMV-seropositive. The J gene is TRBJ1-2, the V gene TRBV15, with D maybe TRBD1 (5 bases). The CDR3: CATSRDLGRDGYTF. The CDR3 region has the DNA TGTGCCACCAGCAGAGATCTGGGCAGGGATGGCTACACCTTC.